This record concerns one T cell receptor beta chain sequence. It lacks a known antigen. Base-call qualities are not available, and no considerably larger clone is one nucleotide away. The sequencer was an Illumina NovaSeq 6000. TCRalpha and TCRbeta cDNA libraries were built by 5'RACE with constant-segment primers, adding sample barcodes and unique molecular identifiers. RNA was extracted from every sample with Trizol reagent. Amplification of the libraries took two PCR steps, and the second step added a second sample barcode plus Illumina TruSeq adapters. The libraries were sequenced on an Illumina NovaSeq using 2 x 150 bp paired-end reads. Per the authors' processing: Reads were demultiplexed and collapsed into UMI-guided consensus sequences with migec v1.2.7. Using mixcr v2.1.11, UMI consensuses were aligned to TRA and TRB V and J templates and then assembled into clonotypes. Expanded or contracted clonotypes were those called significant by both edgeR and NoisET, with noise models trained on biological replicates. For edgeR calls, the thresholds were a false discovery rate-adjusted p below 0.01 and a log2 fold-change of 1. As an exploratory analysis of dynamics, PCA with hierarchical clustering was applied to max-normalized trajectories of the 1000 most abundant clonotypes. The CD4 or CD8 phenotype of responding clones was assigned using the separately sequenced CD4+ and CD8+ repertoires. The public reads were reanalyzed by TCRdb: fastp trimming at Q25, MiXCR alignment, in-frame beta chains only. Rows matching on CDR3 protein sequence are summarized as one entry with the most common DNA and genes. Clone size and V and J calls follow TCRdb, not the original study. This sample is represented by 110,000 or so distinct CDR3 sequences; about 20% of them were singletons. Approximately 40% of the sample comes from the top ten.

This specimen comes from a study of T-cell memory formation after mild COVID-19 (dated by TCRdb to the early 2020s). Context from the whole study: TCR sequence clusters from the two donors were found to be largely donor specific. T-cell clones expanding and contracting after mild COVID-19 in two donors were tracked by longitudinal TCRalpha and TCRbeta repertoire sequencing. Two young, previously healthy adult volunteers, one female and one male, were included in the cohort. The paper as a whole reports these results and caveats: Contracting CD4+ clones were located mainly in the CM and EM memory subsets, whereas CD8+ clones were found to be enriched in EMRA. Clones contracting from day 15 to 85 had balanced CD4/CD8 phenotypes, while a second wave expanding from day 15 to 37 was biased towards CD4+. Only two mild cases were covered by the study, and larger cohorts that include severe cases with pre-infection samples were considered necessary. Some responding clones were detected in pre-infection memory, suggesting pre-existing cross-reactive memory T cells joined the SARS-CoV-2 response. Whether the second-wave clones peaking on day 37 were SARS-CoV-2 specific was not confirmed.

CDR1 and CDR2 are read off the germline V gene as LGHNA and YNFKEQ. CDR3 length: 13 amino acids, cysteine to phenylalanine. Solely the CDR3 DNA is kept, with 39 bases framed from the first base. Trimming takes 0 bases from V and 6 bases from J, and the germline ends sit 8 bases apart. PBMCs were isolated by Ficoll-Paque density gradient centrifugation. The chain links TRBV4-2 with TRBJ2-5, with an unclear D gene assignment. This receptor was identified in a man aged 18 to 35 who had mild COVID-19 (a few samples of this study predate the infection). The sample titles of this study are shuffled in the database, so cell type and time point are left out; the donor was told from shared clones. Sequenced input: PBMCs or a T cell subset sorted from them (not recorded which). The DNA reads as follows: TGTGCCAGCAGCCAAGAAGGTCGAAAGACCCAGTACTTC. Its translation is CASSQEGRKTQYF.